This entry describes one T cell receptor (beta chain). Its antigen is not identified. This sample is drawn from a study of STAT3 mutations in large granular lymphocyte leukemia. In the study overall: Over half of T-LGLL patients had one or more immunosuppressive regimens.

Sequencing was performed with immunoSEQ multiplex PCR; in TCRdb, only in-frame clones are kept and a portion is missing. In the table there are about 10,000 clones, approximately 90% of which are singletons. Study-wide results and limits: Treatment regimens differed across patients between samplings. Every T-LGLL patient had at least one immunodominant TCRbeta clonotype. Some patients had dominant TCR clones larger than their STAT3 mutant burden.

The TCR originated in a man in his fifties or sixties with T-cell large granular lymphocyte leukemia. Some clones in this sample may be carry-over from other donors' samples. The sequencing input was peripheral blood mononuclear cells.

Here the CDR3 reads CASSSGLTGELFF. The CDR3 DNA sequence: TGCGCCAGCAGCTCAGGGTTGACCGGGGAGCTGTTTTTT. The gene calls are TRBV5-1 and TRBJ2-2; possible D gene TRBD1, 5 bases. Germline lookup yields CDR1 SGHRS and CDR2 YFSETQ. There are 13 residues in the CDR3. V lost 3 bases and J lost 5, with 8 bases in between.